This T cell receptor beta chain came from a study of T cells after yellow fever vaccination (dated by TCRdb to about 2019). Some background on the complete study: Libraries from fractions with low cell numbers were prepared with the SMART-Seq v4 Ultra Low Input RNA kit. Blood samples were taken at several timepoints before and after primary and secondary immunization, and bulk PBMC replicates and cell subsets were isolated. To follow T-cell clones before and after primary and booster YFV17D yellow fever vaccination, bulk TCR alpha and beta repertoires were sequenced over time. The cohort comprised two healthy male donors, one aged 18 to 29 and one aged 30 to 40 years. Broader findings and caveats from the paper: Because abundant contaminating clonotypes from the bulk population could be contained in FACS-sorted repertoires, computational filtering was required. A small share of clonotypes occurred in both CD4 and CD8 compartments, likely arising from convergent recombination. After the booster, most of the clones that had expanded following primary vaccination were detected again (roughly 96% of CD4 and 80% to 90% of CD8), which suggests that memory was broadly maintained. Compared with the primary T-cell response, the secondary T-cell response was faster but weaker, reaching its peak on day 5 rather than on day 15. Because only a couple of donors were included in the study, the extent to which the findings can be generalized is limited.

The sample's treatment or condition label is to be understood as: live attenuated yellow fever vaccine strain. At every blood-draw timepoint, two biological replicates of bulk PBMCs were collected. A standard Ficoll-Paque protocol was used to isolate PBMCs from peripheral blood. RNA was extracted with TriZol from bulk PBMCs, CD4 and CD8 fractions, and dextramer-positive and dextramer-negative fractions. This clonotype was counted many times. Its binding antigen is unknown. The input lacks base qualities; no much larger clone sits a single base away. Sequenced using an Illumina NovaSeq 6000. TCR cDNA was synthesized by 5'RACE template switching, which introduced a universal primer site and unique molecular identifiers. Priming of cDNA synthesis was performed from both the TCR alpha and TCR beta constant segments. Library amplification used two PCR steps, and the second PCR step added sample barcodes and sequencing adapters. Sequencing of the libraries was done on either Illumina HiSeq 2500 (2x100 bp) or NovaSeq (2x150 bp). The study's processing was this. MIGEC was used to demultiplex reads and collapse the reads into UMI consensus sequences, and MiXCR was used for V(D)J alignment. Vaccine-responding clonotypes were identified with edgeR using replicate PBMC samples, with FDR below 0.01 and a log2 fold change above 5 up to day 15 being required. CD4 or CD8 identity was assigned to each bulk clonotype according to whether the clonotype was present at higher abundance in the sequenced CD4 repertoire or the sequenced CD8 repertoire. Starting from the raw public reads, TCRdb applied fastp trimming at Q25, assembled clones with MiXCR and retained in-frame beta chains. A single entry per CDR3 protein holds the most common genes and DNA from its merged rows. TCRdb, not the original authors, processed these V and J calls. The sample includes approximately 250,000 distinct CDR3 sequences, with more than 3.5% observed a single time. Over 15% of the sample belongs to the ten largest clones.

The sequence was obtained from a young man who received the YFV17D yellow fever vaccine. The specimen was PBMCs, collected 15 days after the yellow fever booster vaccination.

The CDR3 is CASSYATGARSTEAFF. The sequenced DNA: TGCGCCAGCAGTTATGCTACAGGGGCGAGGAGCACTGAAGCTTTCTTT. The sequence joins TRBV5-1 to TRBJ1-1, with 7 junctional bases fitting TRBD1. The CDR3 holds 16 amino acids from the cysteine to the phenylalanine. Only CDR3 DNA remains: 48 bases, in frame from the first base. Compared with germline, V lacks 5 bases and J lacks 4 bases; bases without a gene match: 14. CDR1 and CDR2 are drawn from the germline V gene: SGHRS, YFSETQ.